This T cell receptor (beta chain) was identified during a study of T cells in Graves' hyperthyroidism and ophthalmopathy. The ends were cut back, 0 bases at V and 7 bases at J, with 24 bases in the middle. The CDR3 has 17 amino acids. The germline gives CDR1 DFQATT, CDR2 SNEGSKA (reference sequence). Duration under 3 months, a NOSPECS grade of at least 4, and a Clinical Activity Score of at least 3 characterized the ophthalmopathy patients. Each diagnosis was grounded in clinical symptoms, serum thyroxine and TRAb, thyroid ultrasound, and orbital computed tomography. This clonotype was detected many times. The CDR3 regions of TCR beta were amplified from RNA transcripts. HTBI primers drove first-round RT-PCR of the TCR CDR3. TCRdb processed the multiplex PCR reads anew with MiXCR; each CDR3 protein has one entry. The table has approximately 610,000 distinct CDR3 sequences, 14% to 15% seen once.

The sequence was collected from a woman aged 40 to 50 with Graves' ophthalmopathy. This chain connects TRBV20-1 to TRBJ2-5, with D perhaps TRBD2 (6 bases). Sequenced input: blood. Here the CDR3 reads CSARDLSKASDHPTQYF. CDR3 DNA: TGCAGTGCTAGAGATCTGAGTAAGGCTAGCGATCACCCGACCCAGTACTTC.